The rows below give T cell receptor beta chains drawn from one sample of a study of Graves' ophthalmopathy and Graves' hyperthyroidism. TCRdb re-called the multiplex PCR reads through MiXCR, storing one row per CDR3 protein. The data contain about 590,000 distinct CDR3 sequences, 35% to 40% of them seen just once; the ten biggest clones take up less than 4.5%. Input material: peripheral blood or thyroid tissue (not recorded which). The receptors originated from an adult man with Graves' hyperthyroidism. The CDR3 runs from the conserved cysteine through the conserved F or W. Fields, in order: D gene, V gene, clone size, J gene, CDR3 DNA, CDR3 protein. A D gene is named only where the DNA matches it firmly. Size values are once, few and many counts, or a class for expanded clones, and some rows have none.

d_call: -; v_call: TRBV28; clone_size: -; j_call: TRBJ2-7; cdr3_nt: TGTGCCAGCGGTTTGGACATAACCACCGAGCAGTACTTC; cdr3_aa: CASGLDITTEQYF
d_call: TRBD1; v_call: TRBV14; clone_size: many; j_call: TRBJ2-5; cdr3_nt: TGTGCCAGCTCACACCGGGACAGGGAGGGAGAGACCCAGTACTTC; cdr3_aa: CASSHRDREGETQYF
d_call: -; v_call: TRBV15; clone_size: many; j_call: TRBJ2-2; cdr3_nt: TGTGCCACCAGCAGAGATGATCCCAGGGGTCTTTACACCGGGGAGCTGTTTTTT; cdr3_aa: CATSRDDPRGLYTGELFF
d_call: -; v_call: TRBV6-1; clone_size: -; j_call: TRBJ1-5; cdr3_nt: TGTGCCAGCAGTGAATGGGGTAGTTGGAATCAGCCCCAGCATTTT; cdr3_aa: CASSEWGSWNQPQHF
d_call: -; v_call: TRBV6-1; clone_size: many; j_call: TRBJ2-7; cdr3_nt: TGTGCCAGCAGGAGCAGGGTATACGAGCAGTACTTC; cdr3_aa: CASRSRVYEQYF
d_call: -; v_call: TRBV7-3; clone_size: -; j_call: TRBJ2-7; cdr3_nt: TGTGCCAGCAGCCATGACACGTTCTCCTACGAGCAGTACTTC; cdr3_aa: CASSHDTFSYEQYF
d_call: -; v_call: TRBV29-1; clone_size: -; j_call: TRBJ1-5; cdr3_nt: TGCAGCGTTGATAGGGGGGGCGCGTCAGATACGCAGCATTTT; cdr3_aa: CSVDRGGASDTQHF
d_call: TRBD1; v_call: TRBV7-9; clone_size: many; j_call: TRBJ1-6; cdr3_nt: TGTGCCAGCAGCTTTACCTTTGACAGGGAAGGCAGGTCACCCCTCCACTTT; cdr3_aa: CASSFTFDREGRSPLHF
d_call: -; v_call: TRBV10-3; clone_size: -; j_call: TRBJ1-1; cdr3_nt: TGTGCCATCAGTGAGAATAGGGTGGGGGCTTTCTTT; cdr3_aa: CAISENRVGAFF
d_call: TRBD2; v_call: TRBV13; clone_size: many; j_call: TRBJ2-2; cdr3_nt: TGTGCCAGCAGCCCAGCGGGACTGACGAACACCGGGGAGCTGTTTTTT; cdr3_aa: CASSPAGLTNTGELFF
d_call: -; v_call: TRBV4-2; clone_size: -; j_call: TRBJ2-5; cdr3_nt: TGTGCCAGCAGCCAAGCCCCGGGGGCCGACTCTACCCAGTACTTC; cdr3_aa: CASSQAPGADSTQYF
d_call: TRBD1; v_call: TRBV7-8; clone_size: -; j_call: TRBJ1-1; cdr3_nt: TGTGCCAGCAGCCCCAGGGGACAGGGCTGGTACACTGAAGCTTTCTTT; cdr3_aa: CASSPRGQGWYTEAFF
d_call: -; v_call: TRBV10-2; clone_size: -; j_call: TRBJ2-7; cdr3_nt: TGCGCCAGCAGTGCCTTTTTCAATGAGCAGTACTTC; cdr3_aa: CASSAFFNEQYF
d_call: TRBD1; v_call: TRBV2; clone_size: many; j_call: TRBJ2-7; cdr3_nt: TGTGCCAGCAGCCGATCCGGGACAGGAGCCTACGAGCAGTACTTC; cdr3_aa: CASSRSGTGAYEQYF
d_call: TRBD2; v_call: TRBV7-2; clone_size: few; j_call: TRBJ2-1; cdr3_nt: TGTGCCAGCAGCTTAGGGGTGCGGGGGAACAATGAGCAGTTCTTC; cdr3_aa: CASSLGVRGNNEQFF
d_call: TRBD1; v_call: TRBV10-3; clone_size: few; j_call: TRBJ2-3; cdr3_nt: TGTGCCATCAGACCGGGACAGGGGAACACAGATACGCAGTATTTT; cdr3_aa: CAIRPGQGNTDTQYF
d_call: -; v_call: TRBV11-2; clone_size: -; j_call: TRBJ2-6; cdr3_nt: TGTGCCAGCACGATAGCGGGGGCCAACGTCCTGACTTTC; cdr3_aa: CASTIAGANVLTF
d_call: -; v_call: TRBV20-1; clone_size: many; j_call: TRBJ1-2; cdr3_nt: TGCAGTGCTAGAGCGGGGGGCTATGGCTACACCTTC; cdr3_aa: CSARAGGYGYTF
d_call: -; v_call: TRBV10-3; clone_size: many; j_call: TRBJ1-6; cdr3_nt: TGTGCCATCAGTGAGGATCTCCGTTCACCCCTCCACTTT; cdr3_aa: CAISEDLRSPLHF
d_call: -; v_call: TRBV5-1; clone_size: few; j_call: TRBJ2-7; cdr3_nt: TGCGCCAGCGCAAAAGTAGAGGCAACCTACGAGCAGTACTTC; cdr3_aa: CASAKVEATYEQYF
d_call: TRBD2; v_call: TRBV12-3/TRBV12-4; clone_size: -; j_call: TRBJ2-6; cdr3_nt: TGTGCCATCAGTGAATCTAGCGGGGGGGCTGGGGCCAACGTCCTGACTTTC; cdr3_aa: CAISESSGGAGANVLTF
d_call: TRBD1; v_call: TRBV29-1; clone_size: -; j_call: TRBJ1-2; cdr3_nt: TGCAGCGTTATGGAGGGGACAGGGGGCTATGGCTATGGCTACACCTTC; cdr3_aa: CSVMEGTGGYGYGYTF
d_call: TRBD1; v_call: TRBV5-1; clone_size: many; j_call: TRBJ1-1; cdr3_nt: TGCGCCAGCAGCCCGTCGGGACAGGGTGAAACTGAAGCTTTCTTT; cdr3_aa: CASSPSGQGETEAFF